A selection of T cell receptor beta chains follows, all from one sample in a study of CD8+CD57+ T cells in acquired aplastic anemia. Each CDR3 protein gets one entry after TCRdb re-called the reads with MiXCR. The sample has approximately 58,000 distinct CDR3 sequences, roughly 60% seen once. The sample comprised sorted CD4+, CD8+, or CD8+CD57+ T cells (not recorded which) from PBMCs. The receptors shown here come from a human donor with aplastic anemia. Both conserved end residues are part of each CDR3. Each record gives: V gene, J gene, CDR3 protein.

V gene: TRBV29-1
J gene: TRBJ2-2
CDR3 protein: CSVEDQGTGELFF

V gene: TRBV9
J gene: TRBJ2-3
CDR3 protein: CASSVRGTDLGLTDTQYF

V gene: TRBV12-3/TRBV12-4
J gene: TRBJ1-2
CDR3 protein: CASSPSGTGGAGDYGYTF

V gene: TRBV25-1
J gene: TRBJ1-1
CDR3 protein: CASSASTGGTEAFF

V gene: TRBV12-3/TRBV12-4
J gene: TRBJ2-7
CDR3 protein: CASTGSGSPYEQYF

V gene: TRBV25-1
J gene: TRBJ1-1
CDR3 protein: CASSEGGQPEAFF

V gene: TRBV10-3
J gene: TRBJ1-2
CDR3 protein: CAISELSGTLGYTF

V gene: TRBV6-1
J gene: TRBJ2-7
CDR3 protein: CASSAIPGQGTYEQYF

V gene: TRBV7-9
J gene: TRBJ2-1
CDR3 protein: CASSLGTGEQFF

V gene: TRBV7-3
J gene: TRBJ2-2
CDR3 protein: CASSSKLAGGIGELFF

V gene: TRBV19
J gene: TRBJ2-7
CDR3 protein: CASAQGAGGYEQYF

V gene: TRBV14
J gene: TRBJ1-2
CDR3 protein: CASSQDRSGGNYGYTF

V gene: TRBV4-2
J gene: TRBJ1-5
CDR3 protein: CASSQVSLGPEFSNQPQHF

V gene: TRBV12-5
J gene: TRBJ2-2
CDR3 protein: CASASDHTGELFF

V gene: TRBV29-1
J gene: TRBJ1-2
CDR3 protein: CSVENRGVGYGYTF

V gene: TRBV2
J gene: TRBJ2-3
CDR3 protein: CASSGASRTDTQYF

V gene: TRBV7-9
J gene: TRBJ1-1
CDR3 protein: CASSSSHTERGTEAFF

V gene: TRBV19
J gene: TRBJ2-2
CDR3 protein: CASSIGLALPGELFF

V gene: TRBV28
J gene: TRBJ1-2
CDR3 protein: CASSLVGGPYGYTF

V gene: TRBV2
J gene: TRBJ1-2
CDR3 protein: CASREDGRRGYTF

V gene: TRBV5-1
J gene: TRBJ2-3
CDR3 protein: CASSLSGGSTDTQYF

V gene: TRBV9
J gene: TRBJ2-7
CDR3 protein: CASSPHHNSGPYEQYF

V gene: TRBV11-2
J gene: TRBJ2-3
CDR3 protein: CASSLLAGGIADTQYF

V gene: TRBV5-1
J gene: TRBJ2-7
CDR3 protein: CARAGTHYEQYF

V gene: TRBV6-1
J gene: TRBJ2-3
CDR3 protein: CASTLRGGTSGYTDTQYF

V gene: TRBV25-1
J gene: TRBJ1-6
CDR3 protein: CASRDVSNSPLHF

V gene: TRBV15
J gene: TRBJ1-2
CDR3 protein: CATSRAQDGYTF